Listed below are T cell receptor beta chains from one sample, sequenced in a study of blood T cells in healthy people across ages. MiXCR was run by TCRdb on the 5' RACE reads, yielding one entry per CDR3 protein. The sample includes some 1.5 million distinct CDR3 sequences, about 45% of them seen just once. Sample: blood. The origin of the receptors is a woman aged 18-29 years in good health. The CDR3 runs from the conserved cysteine through the conserved F or W. Fields, in order: clone size, J gene, V gene, D gene, CDR3 protein, CDR3 DNA. D genes are given only for firm matches. The size entry is marked missing in some rows and otherwise reads once, few, many or a size class.

>.|TRBJ2-5|TRBV4-3|.
CASSQDWGRVGAEQYF
TGCGCCAGCAGCCAAGATTGGGGCAGGGTGGGAGCTGAGCAGTACTTC
>.|TRBJ2-2|TRBV5-1|TRBD2
CASRDYLSGELFF
TGCGCCAGCCGGGACTATTTGTCCGGGGAGCTGTTTTTT
>few|TRBJ1-2|TRBV3-1|.
CASSQGKANYGYTF
TGTGCCAGCAGCCAAGGGAAAGCTAACTATGGCTACACCTTC
>.|TRBJ2-1|TRBV9|.
CASSVNLPSYNEQFF
TGTGCCAGCAGCGTAAACTTGCCTTCCTACAATGAGCAGTTCTTC
>.|TRBJ2-7|TRBV4-2|TRBD1
CAGSQDLGQTYEQYF
TGTGCCGGCAGCCAAGATTTGGGACAGACCTACGAGCAGTACTTC
>.|TRBJ1-2|TRBV29-1|TRBD1
CSVEGVLGQGHRGYTF
TGCAGCGTTGAGGGGGTCCTGGGACAGGGGCATAGGGGCTACACCTTC
>.|TRBJ2-7|TRBV11-1|.
CASSPDLVTEQYF
TGTGCCAGCAGCCCAGATCTGGTTACTGAGCAGTACTTC
>.|TRBJ2-3|TRBV7-3|.
CASGVDYSTDTQYF
TGTGCCAGCGGAGTAGACTACAGCACAGATACGCAGTATTTT
>many|TRBJ2-3|TRBV4-3|TRBD2
CASSRGLAGGTDTQYF
TGCGCCAGCAGCCGCGGACTAGCGGGGGGCACAGATACGCAGTATTTT
>.|TRBJ2-3|TRBV6-6|.
CASSYFADGGNTDTQYF
TGTGCCAGCAGTTACTTCGCTGACGGCGGAAACACAGATACGCAGTATTTT
>few|TRBJ2-3|TRBV6-6|TRBD2
CASSSLAGERDTQYF
TGTGCCAGCAGTTCCTTAGCGGGGGAGCGGGATACGCAGTATTTT
>.|TRBJ2-3|TRBV7-2|.
CASSHGRGGTQQYF
TGTGCCAGCAGCCACGGCAGGGGGGGGACACAGCAGTATTTT
>.|TRBJ2-1|TRBV4-2|.
CASSQDGASVQFF
TGTGCCAGCAGCCAAGATGGAGCTTCGGTGCAGTTCTTC
>few|TRBJ1-2|TRBV20-1|TRBD1
CSAGQGRVYNYGYTF
TGCAGTGCTGGACAGGGGAGGGTATATAACTATGGCTACACCTTC
>.|TRBJ1-6|TRBV16|.
CASSQSKMYNSPLHF
TGTGCCAGCAGCCAATCGAAGATGTATAATTCACCCCTCCACTTT
>.|TRBJ2-1|TRBV29-1|.
CSVGGGGISYNEQFF
TGCAGCGTTGGCGGCGGGGGCATCTCCTACAATGAGCAGTTCTTC
>.|TRBJ2-1|TRBV7-9|TRBD2
CASSLVLDSGRAEQFF
TGTGCCAGCAGCTTAGTTCTCGATAGCGGGAGAGCTGAGCAGTTCTTC
>.|TRBJ2-7|TRBV7-2|TRBD2
CASSLGGSGRLYNEQYF
TGTGCCAGCAGCTTAGGAGGTAGCGGGAGACTTTACAATGAGCAGTACTTC
>.|TRBJ1-1|TRBV7-9|.
CASSILGDMNTEAFF
TGTGCCAGCAGCATCTTGGGGGACATGAACACTGAAGCTTTCTTT
>.|TRBJ2-1|TRBV10-3|TRBD2
CAISEGTSGYNEQFF
TGTGCCATCAGTGAGGGGACTAGCGGTTACAATGAGCAGTTCTTC
>.|TRBJ2-1|TRBV7-9|.
CASSSRGTPNEQFF
TGTGCCAGCAGCTCCAGGGGAACCCCCAATGAGCAGTTCTTC
>.|TRBJ2-1|TRBV5-1|.
CASSFQGTNEQFF
TGCGCCAGCAGCTTCCAGGGAACCAATGAGCAGTTCTTC
>.|TRBJ2-5|TRBV10-3|TRBD2
CAISESAGDEQYF
TGTGCCATCAGTGAGTCGGCGGGGGATGAGCAGTACTTC
>few|TRBJ1-2|TRBV12-3/TRBV12-4|.
CASSLRSQYGYTF
TGTGCCAGCAGTTTAAGGTCCCAGTATGGCTACACCTTC
>few|TRBJ1-1|TRBV11-2|.
CASSFGMAVNTEAFF
TGTGCCAGCAGCTTCGGTATGGCGGTGAACACTGAAGCTTTCTTT
>few|TRBJ2-5|TRBV20-1|.
CSASKGQETQYF
TGCAGTGCTAGCAAGGGGCAAGAGACCCAGTACTTC
>.|TRBJ1-2|TRBV6-2/TRBV6-3|.
CASTTRYYGYTF
TGTGCCAGCACGACAAGATACTATGGCTACACCTTC
>once|TRBJ2-5|TRBV5-5|.
CTSSLGRTGGAETQYF
TGTACCAGCAGCTTGGGGAGGACAGGAGGGGCAGAGACCCAGTACTTC
>once|TRBJ2-1|TRBV29-1|.
CSVEVAEQFF
TGCAGCGTTGAAGTCGCTGAGCAGTTCTTC
>.|TRBJ1-6|TRBV9|.
CASSPQPPTSSYNSPLHF
TGTGCCAGCAGCCCCCAGCCTCCCACGAGCTCCTATAATTCACCCCTCCACTTT
>.|TRBJ2-1|TRBV5-6|.
CASRGDKQFF
TGTGCCAGCAGGGGGGATAAGCAGTTCTTC
>.|TRBJ1-2|TRBV6-5|.
CASSLAAPGTYGYTF
TGTGCCAGCAGTCTCGCCGCGCCCGGGACGTATGGCTACACCTTC
>.|TRBJ2-5|TRBV20-1|TRBD2
CSARVSGRVYNEQYF
TGCAGTGCTAGAGTTAGCGGGAGAGTCTACAATGAGCAGTACTTC
>.|TRBJ2-7|TRBV7-9|.
CASSPKGHSYEQYF
TGTGCCAGCAGCCCTAAAGGACACTCCTACGAGCAGTACTTC
>once|TRBJ2-6|TRBV5-8|.
CASRIVTGANVLTF
TGTGCCAGCCGCATCGTAACTGGGGCCAACGTCCTGACTTTC
>.|TRBJ2-3|TRBV10-3|.
CAIRSADTQYF
TGTGCCATCAGGTCAGCAGATACGCAGTATTTT
>.|TRBJ1-4|TRBV28|.
CASREYAINEKLFF
TGTGCCAGCAGGGAGTACGCAATTAATGAAAAACTGTTTTTT
>few|TRBJ1-2|TRBV27|.
CASSLGPNQGYTF
TGTGCCAGCAGTTTAGGACCAAACCAGGGCTACACCTTC
>.|TRBJ2-7|TRBV20-1|TRBD2
CSARENSGGPLSEQYF
TGCAGTGCTAGAGAAAACTCGGGAGGGCCACTCTCCGAGCAGTACTTC
>.|TRBJ1-1|TRBV28|.
CASSFRLYSMNTEAFF
TGTGCCAGCAGTTTTCGCCTCTATTCTATGAACACTGAAGCTTTCTTT
>.|TRBJ2-7|TRBV29-1|.
CSVLGSVTYEQYF
TGCAGCGTGCTGGGTAGCGTGACCTACGAGCAGTACTTC
>.|TRBJ1-1|TRBV29-1|.
CSVEDLNTEAFF
TGCAGCGTTGAGGACTTGAACACTGAAGCTTTCTTT
>.|TRBJ2-7|TRBV6-6|TRBD1
CASRTPGGQYEQYF
TGTGCCAGCAGAACCCCAGGGGGCCAATACGAGCAGTACTTC